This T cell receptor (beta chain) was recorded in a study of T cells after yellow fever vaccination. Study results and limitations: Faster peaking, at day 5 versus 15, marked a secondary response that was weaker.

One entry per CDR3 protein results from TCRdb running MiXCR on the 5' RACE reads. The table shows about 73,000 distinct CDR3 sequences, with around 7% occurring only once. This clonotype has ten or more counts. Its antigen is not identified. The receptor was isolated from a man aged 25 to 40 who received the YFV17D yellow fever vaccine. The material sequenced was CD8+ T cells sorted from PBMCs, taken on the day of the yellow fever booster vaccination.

The CDR3 spells CASSPDVQTGRFEQFF. Written as DNA, the CDR3 is TGCGCCAGCAGCCCAGACGTCCAGACAGGTAGATTTGAGCAGTTCTTC. This chain links TRBV4-3 with TRBJ2-1, with a weak D call TRBD1 (6 bases). The CDR3 totals 16 residues. Looked up from germline, CDR1 is LGHNA and CDR2 is YSLEER. The germline V and J ends were trimmed by 4 bases and 9 bases, with 22 bases remaining between them.